The TCR beta chain under discussion was sequenced for a study of radiation and T cells in renal cell carcinoma. Study observations and caveats: From baseline, blood top tumor clonotypes peaked at 2 weeks post-radiation.

Germline V gene sequence: CDR1 GTSNPN, CDR2 SVGIG (reference sequence). Between the trimmed V and J ends, which lost 0 bases and 12 bases, there was a span of 9 bases. CDR3 size: 11 residues. The time point is: blood 2 weeks post-SBRT. The treatment is: 15 Gy SBRT to primary tumor, nephrectomy 4 weeks later. Blood was sampled at baseline, 2 weeks and 4 weeks after SBRT. Clear cell pathology was present in this patient's renal cell carcinoma. In the case of this clone: Its antigen is unidentified.

Some clones are missing from TCRdb's copy, which holds only in-frame ones; the method was immunoSEQ multiplex PCR. Among 100,000 to 150,000 clones, over 75% were seen once, and the ten largest hold roughly 5.9%. Material: blood, obtained from a patient whose treatment included radiotherapy and nephrectomy. This clonotype was sampled from a man aged 45-65 years with renal cell carcinoma. V usage is TRBV30 and J usage is TRBJ2-1, with D perhaps TRBD1 (6 bases). The CDR3 spells CAWSVGARQFF. The DNA for the CDR3 is TGTGCCTGGAGTGTGGGGGCTAGGCAGTTCTTC.